This TCR beta chain comes out of a study of cytomegalovirus exposure and HLA in healthy donors. Clones were read by immunoSEQ multiplex PCR, and TCRdb kept only the in-frame ones, dropping some. The top ten hold 5.3% of the sample, which has over 50,000 clones, approximately 92% seen once. The study, taken as a whole, reports: There were some public TCRs occurring in many donors, but most TCR sequences were rare. According to the study, 180 or so TCR beta chains were cytomegalovirus-associated. Using the classifier, cytomegalovirus status was reportedly diagnosed with high specificity and sensitivity.

About this clone: Its matching antigen is unknown.

V was trimmed by 5 bases and J by 8 bases, leaving 19 bases between them. The V gene's germline CDR1 is SGHRS and CDR2 YFSETQ. The CDR3 is made up of 14 amino acids. The TCR originated in a man younger than 30 in good health and CMV-seropositive. Sequenced material: PBMCs. The chain is built from TRBV5-1 and TRBJ1-2, with D maybe TRBD1 (6 bases). CDR3 residues: CASRPPQGLGGYTF. In DNA form, the CDR3 reads TGCGCCAGCAGACCACCCCAGGGGTTGGGCGGCTACACCTTC.